These T cell receptor beta chains were read from a single sample in a study of blood T cell repertoires in COVID-19. Only in-frame clones appear in the TCRdb table, and some are missing; sequencing was by immunoSEQ multiplex PCR. The repertoire has 99,000 or so clones, 80% to 85% of them found once; the top ten carry just under 2%. Sequenced sample: peripheral blood. Every receptor here comes from a man aged 65-85 years with active or convalescent COVID-19. CDR3s include the opening cysteine and the closing phenylalanine or tryptophan. Each record gives: D gene, V gene, clone size, CDR3 length, J gene, CDR3 DNA, CDR3 protein. A D gene is named only where the DNA matches it firmly. Clone size is not always given. Where it is, it says once, few, many or a class for expanded clones.

.	TRBV24-1	.	14	TRBJ2-1	TGTGCCACCAGTGATCCGGACGGGGTCAATGAGCAGTTCTTC	CATSDPDGVNEQFF
.	TRBV5-1	.	16	TRBJ1-4	TGCGCCAGCAGCGGTGGAGAGGGTGGAACTAATGAAAAACTGTTTTTT	CASSGGEGGTNEKLFF
TRBD1	TRBV7-2	.	13	TRBJ2-1	TGTGCCAGCAACCAGGACAGGCAGGGAGAGCAGTTCTTC	CASNQDRQGEQFF
.	TRBV25-1	.	15	TRBJ2-3	TGTGCCAGCAGTGAATATAAGGCAGGGTCAGATACGCAGTATTTT	CASSEYKAGSDTQYF
.	TRBV7-2	.	14	TRBJ2-7	TGTGCCAGCAGCTTAGATGCGGGTTCCTACGAGCAGTACTTC	CASSLDAGSYEQYF
.	TRBV2	.	14	TRBJ1-6	TGTGCCAGCAACCCCGGGGGGGCGAGTAGGACCCTCCACTTT	CASNPGGASRTLHF
.	TRBV5-5	.	13	TRBJ2-7	TGTGCCAGCAGCTTACAGGGTTCCTACGAGCAGTACTTC	CASSLQGSYEQYF
.	TRBV9	.	17	TRBJ2-4	TGTGCCAGCAGCGCCCCGGCGGGTGCGCCCAAGGAAAACATTCAGTACTTC	CASSAPAGAPKENIQYF
.	TRBV6-5	.	15	TRBJ1-1	TGTGCCAGCCTCGCGCCAGGGTTCCCCAGCACTGAAGCTTTCTTT	CASLAPGFPSTEAFF
.	TRBV9	.	13	TRBJ1-1	TGTGCCAGCAGCGCCCACAGGGAGACTGAAGCTTTCTTT	CASSAHRETEAFF
.	TRBV7-3	.	15	TRBJ1-1	TGTGCCAGCAGTTCACTGGGACAACTGAACACTGAAGCTTTCTTT	CASSSLGQLNTEAFF
.	TRBV2	once	16	TRBJ2-6	TGTGCCAGCAGCGGGGGACGTCCCTCTGGGGCCAACGTCCTGACTTTC	CASSGGRPSGANVLTF
TRBD1	TRBV28	.	16	TRBJ1-1	TGTGCCAGCAGCTCGACAGGGGGACGGGGAAACACTGAAGCTTTCTTT	CASSSTGGRGNTEAFF
.	TRBV3-1/TRBV3-2	.	16	TRBJ2-3	TGTGCCAGCAGCCAAGAGAGGGGGGGCCTCCCAGATACGCAGTATTTT	CASSQERGGLPDTQYF
.	TRBV6-5	.	14	TRBJ1-2	TGTGCCAGCAGGACAGACTCGGGCAACTATGGCTACACCTTC	CASRTDSGNYGYTF
TRBD1	TRBV7-3	few	15	TRBJ1-6	TGTGCCAGCAGCTTACTGCGTCAGGGGGATTCACCCCTCCACTTT	CASSLLRQGDSPLHF
TRBD1	TRBV28	.	16	TRBJ1-5	TGTGCCAGCAGTCCCCCGGGACAGGGGGCTCGTCAGCCCCAGCATTTT	CASSPPGQGARQPQHF
TRBD1	TRBV18	.	15	TRBJ2-1	TGTGCCAGCTCACCATTTATTACAGGGGTTGATGAGCAGTTCTTC	CASSPFITGVDEQFF
.	TRBV5-4	.	14	TRBJ2-3	TGTGCCACCACTGGATGGGGGCGCCCAGATACGCAGTATTTT	CATTGWGRPDTQYF
.	TRBV19	.	17	TRBJ1-5	TGTGCCAGTACCCTATCGGGGAAACAATTTAACAATCAGCCCCAGCATTTT	CASTLSGKQFNNQPQHF
.	TRBV7-2	.	18	TRBJ2-3	TGTGCCAGCAGCTTGGGAGAACAGCGTCGCCCTAGCACAGATACGCAGTATTTT	CASSLGEQRRPSTDTQYF
.	TRBV21-1	once	22	TRBJ1-6	TGTGCCAGCAGCAAAGGAGGCTTGGGTGGCAGGGGGCATAAGGAATTTTGGTCACCCCTCCACTTT	CASSKGGLGGRGHKEFWSPLHF
.	TRBV6-1	.	13	TRBJ2-7	TGTGCCAGCAGTGAAGTCTCACACTACGAGCAGTACTTC	CASSEVSHYEQYF
TRBD1	TRBV5-1	.	15	TRBJ1-4	TGCGCCAGCAGCTCGACCGGGACAGGGAATGAAAAACTGTTTTTT	CASSSTGTGNEKLFF
.	TRBV3-1/TRBV3-2	.	15	TRBJ1-3	TGTGCCAGCAGCCTTACAGGCGGCTCTGGAAACACCATATATTTT	CASSLTGGSGNTIYF
TRBD2	TRBV7-3	.	15	TRBJ2-1	TGTGCCAGCAGCTCGACTAGCGGGGGGGCAGGTGAGCAGTTCTTC	CASSSTSGGAGEQFF
TRBD1	TRBV19	.	17	TRBJ2-7	TGTGCCAGTAGTCAGACAGGGTTCGGCATTAGCTCCTACGAGCAGTACTTC	CASSQTGFGISSYEQYF
TRBD1	TRBV5-5	.	17	TRBJ1-2	TGTGCCAGCAGCTTGGGACAGGGGGCTAATATTAACTATGGCTACACCTTC	CASSLGQGANINYGYTF
TRBD2	TRBV9	.	15	TRBJ2-7	TGTGCCAGCAGCGTAGCTAGCGGGGGGCTCTACGAGCAGTACTTC	CASSVASGGLYEQYF
TRBD2	TRBV12-3/TRBV12-4	.	13	TRBJ2-1	TGTGCCACCGCGGGGGGGCCCCACAATGAGCAGTTCTTC	CATAGGPHNEQFF
.	TRBV5-1	.	13	TRBJ1-2	TGCGCCAGCAGCCCGACAGATTACTATGGCTACACCTTC	CASSPTDYYGYTF
.	TRBV19	.	14	TRBJ1-2	TGTGCCAGTAGTAGGTTGGAGGGGAACTATGGCTACACCTTC	CASSRLEGNYGYTF
.	TRBV19	once	13	TRBJ2-5	TGTGCCAGTAGTAGGGCCAGCCAAGAGACCCAGTACTTC	CASSRASQETQYF
.	TRBV14	.	15	TRBJ2-5	TGTGCCAGCAGCCAACTTCAGGGTGCGGAAGAGACCCAGTACTTC	CASSQLQGAEETQYF
TRBD1	TRBV5-1	.	16	TRBJ2-7	TGCGCCAGCAGCTTGGGAGGACAGGGTGGGTATTACGAGCAGTACTTC	CASSLGGQGGYYEQYF
.	TRBV5-1	few	16	TRBJ1-1	TGCGCCAGCAGCTTGGCTGCGGCAGGGTCGAACACTGAAGCTTTCTTT	CASSLAAAGSNTEAFF
.	TRBV11-2	.	13	TRBJ1-1	TGTGCCAGCAGCCCGACCAGGGCGACTGAAGCTTTCTTT	CASSPTRATEAFF
TRBD2	TRBV19	.	15	TRBJ2-1	TGTGCCAGTAGTATAAGCAGCCTAGCGGGGAACGAGCAGTTCTTC	CASSISSLAGNEQFF
.	TRBV6-2/TRBV6-3	.	16	TRBJ1-5	TGTGCCAGCAGTTACTCTGTCAGGGGCGGCAATCAGCCCCAGCATTTT	CASSYSVRGGNQPQHF
.	TRBV7-3	.	14	TRBJ2-1	TGTGCCAGCAGCGAAAAGGCGATAGGGGGTGAGCAGTTCTTC	CASSEKAIGGEQFF
TRBD1	TRBV28	few	14	TRBJ2-7	TGTGCCAGCAGTCCACGGACAGGCCCTTACGAGCAGTACTTC	CASSPRTGPYEQYF